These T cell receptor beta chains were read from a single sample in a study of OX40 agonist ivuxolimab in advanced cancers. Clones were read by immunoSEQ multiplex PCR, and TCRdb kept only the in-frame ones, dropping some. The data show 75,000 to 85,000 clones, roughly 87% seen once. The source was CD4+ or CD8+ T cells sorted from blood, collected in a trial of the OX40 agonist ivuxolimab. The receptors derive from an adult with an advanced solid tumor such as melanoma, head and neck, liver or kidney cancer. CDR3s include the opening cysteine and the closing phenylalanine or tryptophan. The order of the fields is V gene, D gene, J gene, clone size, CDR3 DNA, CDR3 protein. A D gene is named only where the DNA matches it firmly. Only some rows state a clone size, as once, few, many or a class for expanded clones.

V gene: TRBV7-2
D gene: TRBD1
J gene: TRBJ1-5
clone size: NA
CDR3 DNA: TGTGCCAGCAGCTTAGGGACAGGTTGGAACAATCAGCCCCAGCATTTT
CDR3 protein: CASSLGTGWNNQPQHF

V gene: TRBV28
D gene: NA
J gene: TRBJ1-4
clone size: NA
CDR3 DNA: TGTGCCAGCAGTCCAAGTTTAGGGGGAGGGGAAAAACTGTTTTTT
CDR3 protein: CASSPSLGGGEKLFF

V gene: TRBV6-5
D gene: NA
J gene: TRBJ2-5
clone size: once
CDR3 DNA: TGTGCCAGCAGAGGGTCCGGGGGGACCCAGTACTTC
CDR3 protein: CASRGSGGTQYF

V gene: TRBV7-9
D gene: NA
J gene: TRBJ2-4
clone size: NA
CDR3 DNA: TGTGCCAGCAGCTTGGGTGGCGCCAAAAACATTCAGTACTTC
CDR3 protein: CASSLGGAKNIQYF

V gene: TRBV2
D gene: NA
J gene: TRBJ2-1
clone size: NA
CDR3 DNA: TGTGCCAGCACCGAGGGTCGTACAGAGCAGTTCTTC
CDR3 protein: CASTEGRTEQFF

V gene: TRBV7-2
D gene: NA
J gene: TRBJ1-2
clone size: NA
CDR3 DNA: TGTGCCAGCAGCTTAGGAGGCAGGGTGGGATCTAACTATGGCTACACCTTC
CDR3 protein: CASSLGGRVGSNYGYTF

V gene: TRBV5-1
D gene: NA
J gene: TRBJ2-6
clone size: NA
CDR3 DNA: TGCGCCAGCGAACAGGGTTCAGGGGCCAACGTCCTGACTTTC
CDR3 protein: CASEQGSGANVLTF

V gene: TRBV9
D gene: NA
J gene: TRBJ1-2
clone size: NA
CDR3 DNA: TGTGCCAGCAGCTCCCAGGGGTATGGCTACACCTTC
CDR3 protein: CASSSQGYGYTF

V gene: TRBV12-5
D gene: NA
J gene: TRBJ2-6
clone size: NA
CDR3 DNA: TGTGCTAGTGGTCCTACCCGACAGGCGAGCTCTGGGGCCAACGTCCTGACTTTC
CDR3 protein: CASGPTRQASSGANVLTF

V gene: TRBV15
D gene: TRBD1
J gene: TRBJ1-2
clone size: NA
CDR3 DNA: TGTGCCACCAACCCGGGACAGGGTCGAACCTTGCGTGGCTACACCTTC
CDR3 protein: CATNPGQGRTLRGYTF

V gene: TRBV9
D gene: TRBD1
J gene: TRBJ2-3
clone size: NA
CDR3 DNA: TGTGCCAGCAGCGGGACAGGGGGCCCCGGAGATACGCAGTATTTT
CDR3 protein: CASSGTGGPGDTQYF

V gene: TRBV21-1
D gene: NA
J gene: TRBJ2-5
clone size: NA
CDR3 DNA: TGTGCCAGCAGCAAAGCGGTCAGCGGGGAAGAGACCCAGTACTTC
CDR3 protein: CASSKAVSGEETQYF

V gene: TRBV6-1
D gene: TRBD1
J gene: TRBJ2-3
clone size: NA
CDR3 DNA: TGTGCCACCAACCGGGGGACAGGGAGGAATACGCAGTATTTT
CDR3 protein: CATNRGTGRNTQYF

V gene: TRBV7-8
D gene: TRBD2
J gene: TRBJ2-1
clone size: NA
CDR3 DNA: TGTGCCAGCATGGAGACGGGGCTAGCGGGCACCCTAGGGCAGTTCTTC
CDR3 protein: CASMETGLAGTLGQFF

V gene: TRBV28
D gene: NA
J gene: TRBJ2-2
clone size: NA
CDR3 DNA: TGTGCCAGCAGTTCCGCGGGTGCCGGGGAGCTGTTTTTT
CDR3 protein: CASSSAGAGELFF

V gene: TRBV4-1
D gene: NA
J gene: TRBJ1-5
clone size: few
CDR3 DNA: TGCGCCAGCAGCTCAGGTGTGCGTCAGCCCCAGCATTTT
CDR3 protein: CASSSGVRQPQHF

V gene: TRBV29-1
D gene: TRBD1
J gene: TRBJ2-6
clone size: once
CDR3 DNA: TGCAGCGTTGAGATGAGGAGGACAGGTGGCTCTGGGGCCAACGTCCTGACTTTC
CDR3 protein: CSVEMRRTGGSGANVLTF

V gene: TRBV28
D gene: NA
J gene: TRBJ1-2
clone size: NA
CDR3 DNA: TGTGCCAGCAGTTTACTTAGCCCTACCCCAAGTCGTGGCTACACCTTC
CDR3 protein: CASSLLSPTPSRGYTF

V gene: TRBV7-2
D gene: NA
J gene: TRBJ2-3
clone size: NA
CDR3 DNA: TGTGCCAGCAGCCCAAGCCCGACTAGGGGCGGCACAGATACGCAGTATTTT
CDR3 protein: CASSPSPTRGGTDTQYF

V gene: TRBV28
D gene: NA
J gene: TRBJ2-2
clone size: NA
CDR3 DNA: TGTGCCAGCAGTTTAGGTGGGAGTGTTACCGGGGAGCTGTTTTTT
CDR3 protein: CASSLGGSVTGELFF

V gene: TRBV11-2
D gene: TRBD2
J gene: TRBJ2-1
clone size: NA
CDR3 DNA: TGTGCCAGCAGTCTCCTTCGTGGGGGGACTAGTAGGAATGAGCAGTTCTTC
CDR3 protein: CASSLLRGGTSRNEQFF

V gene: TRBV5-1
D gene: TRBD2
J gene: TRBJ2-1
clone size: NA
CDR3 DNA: TGCGCCAGCTCGGGGGACTACTCCTACAATGAGCAGTTCTTC
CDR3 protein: CASSGDYSYNEQFF

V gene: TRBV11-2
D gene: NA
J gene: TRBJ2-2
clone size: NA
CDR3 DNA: TGTGCCAGCAGCCCCCGGTGGGGTTCTAGTTGGTCCGGGGAGCTGTTTTTT
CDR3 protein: CASSPRWGSSWSGELFF

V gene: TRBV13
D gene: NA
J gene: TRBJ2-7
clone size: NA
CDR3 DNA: TGTGCCAGCAGCTTAGGATGGGACAATAGTTACGAGCAGTACTTC
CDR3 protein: CASSLGWDNSYEQYF

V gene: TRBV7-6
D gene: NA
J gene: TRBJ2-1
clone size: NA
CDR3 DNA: TGTGCCAGCAGCTCCGGGACCTCAAAAACTAATGAGCAGTTCTTC
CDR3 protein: CASSSGTSKTNEQFF

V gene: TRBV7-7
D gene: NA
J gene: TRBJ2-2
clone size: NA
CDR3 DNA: TGTGCCAGCAGCGTCGACCCCACCGGGGAGCTGTTTTTT
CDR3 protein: CASSVDPTGELFF

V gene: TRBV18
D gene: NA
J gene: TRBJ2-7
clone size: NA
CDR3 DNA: TGTGCCAGCTCACCCACACTTAGCTCCTACGAGCAGTACTTC
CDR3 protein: CASSPTLSSYEQYF

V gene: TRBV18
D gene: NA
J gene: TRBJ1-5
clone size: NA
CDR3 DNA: TGTGCCAGCTCACCAGGCAGCAATCAGCCCCAGCATTTT
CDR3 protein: CASSPGSNQPQHF

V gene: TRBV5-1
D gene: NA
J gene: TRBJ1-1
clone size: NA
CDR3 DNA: TGCGCCAGCAGCCCGGGAGGCATGAACACTGAAGCTTTCTTT
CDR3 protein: CASSPGGMNTEAFF

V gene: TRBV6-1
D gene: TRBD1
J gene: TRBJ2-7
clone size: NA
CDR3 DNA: TGTGCCAGCAGTGACTCGGACAGGGATGTGAGAGAGCAGTACTTC
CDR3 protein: CASSDSDRDVREQYF

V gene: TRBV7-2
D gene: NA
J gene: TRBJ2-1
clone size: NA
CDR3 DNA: TGTGCCAGCAAAAAGACTTATTCGGGATGGGTGCAGTTCTTC
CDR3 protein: CASKKTYSGWVQFF

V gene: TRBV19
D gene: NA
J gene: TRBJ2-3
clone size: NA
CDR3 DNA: TGTGCCAGTAGTACTGCCTGGGGGGATACGCAGTATTTT
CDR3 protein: CASSTAWGDTQYF

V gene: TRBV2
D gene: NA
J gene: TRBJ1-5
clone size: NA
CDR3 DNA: TGTGCCAGCACCAACCTTGGGGGAAGCAATCAGCCCCAGCATTTT
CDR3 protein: CASTNLGGSNQPQHF

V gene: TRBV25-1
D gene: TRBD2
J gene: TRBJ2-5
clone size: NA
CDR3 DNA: TGTGCCAGCAGTGACCGCGGGACTACCGGTCGAGAGACCCAGTACTTC
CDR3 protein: CASSDRGTTGRETQYF

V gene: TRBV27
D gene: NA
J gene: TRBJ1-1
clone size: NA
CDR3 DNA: TGTGCCAGCAGTCTACAGGGCGGGAACACTGAAGCTTTCTTT
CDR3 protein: CASSLQGGNTEAFF

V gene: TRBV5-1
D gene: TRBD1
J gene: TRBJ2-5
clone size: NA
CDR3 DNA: TGCGCCAGCAGCTTGGGTTTGACAGGGCTCCAGACCCAGTACTTC
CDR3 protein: CASSLGLTGLQTQYF

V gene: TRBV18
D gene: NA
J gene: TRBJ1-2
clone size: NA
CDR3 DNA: TGTGCCAGCTCACCCGCTAGGACTAATTATGGCTACACCTTC
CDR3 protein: CASSPARTNYGYTF

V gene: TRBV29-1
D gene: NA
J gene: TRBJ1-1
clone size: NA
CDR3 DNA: TGCAGCGTTGCAGGAAAGTGGGAAGCTTTCTTT
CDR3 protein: CSVAGKWEAFF

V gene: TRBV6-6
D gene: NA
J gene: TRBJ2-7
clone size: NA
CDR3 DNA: TGTGCCAGCAGTTCGGGCTCCGGGACAACAGGTCTGGGGCAGTACTTC
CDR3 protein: CASSSGSGTTGLGQYF

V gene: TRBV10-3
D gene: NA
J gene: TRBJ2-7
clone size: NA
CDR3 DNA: TGTGCCATCAGTGAGTCATTAGGCATGTCGAGCTCCTACGAGCAGTACTTC
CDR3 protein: CAISESLGMSSSYEQYF

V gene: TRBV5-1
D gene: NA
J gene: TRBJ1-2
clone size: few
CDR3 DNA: TGCGCCAGCAGCTTGGTGTCGTTCAGGCTGGGGTATGGCTACACCTTC
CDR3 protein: CASSLVSFRLGYGYTF

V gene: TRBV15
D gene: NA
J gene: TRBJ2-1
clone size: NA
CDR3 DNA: TGTGCCACCAGCCCTTCGGGGCCCTACAATGAGCAGTTCTTC
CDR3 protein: CATSPSGPYNEQFF

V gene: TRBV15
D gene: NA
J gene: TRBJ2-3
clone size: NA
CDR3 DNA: TGTGCCACCAGCAGAGATCTCTCCGCCACAGATACGCAGTATTTT
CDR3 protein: CATSRDLSATDTQYF

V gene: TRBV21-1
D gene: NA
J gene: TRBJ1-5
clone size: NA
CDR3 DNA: TGTGCCAGCAGCAGGGAGACAGTAAACAATCAGCCCCAGCATTTT
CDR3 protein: CASSRETVNNQPQHF

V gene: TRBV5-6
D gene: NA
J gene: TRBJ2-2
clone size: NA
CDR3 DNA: TGTGCCAGCAGCTTCAGTATTGGGGCCGGGGAGCTGTTTTTT
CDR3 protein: CASSFSIGAGELFF

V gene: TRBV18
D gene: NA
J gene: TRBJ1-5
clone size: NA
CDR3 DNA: TGTGCCAGCTCACCCGATTTAGCTCAGCCCCAGCATTTT
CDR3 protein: CASSPDLAQPQHF

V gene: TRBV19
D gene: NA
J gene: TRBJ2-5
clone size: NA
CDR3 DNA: TGTGCCAGTAGTATGGGTGAAGGGCCCGCCGGTGGGACCCAGTACTTC
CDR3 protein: CASSMGEGPAGGTQYF

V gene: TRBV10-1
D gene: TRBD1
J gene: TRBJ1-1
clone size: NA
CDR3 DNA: TGCGCCAGCACAGGGGGCGCCACTGAAGCTTTCTTT
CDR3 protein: CASTGGATEAFF

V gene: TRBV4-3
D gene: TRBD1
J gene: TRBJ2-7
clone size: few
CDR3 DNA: TGCGCCAGCAGCCATGGGACAGGATCCTACGAGCAGTACTTC
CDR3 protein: CASSHGTGSYEQYF

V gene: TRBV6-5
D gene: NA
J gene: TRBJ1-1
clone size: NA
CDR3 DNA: TGTGCCAGCAGTCCCCCGGGGGCAGAAGAAGCTTTCTTT
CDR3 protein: CASSPPGAEEAFF

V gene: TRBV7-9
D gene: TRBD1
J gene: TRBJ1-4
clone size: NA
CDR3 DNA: TGTGCCAGCAGCCGAGGGACAGGGCCTTTGTTGTCTCTGTTTTTT
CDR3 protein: CASSRGTGPLLSLFF

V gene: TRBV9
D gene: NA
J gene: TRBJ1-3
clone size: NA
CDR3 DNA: TGTGCCAGCAGTGGGCAGGGAACCCAAGTCTCTGGAAACACCATATATTTT
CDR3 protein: CASSGQGTQVSGNTIYF

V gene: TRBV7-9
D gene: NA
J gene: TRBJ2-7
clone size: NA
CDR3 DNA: TGTGCCAGCAGCTTTCCCGTGGAGGGGGGGTCCTACGAGCAGTACTTC
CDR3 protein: CASSFPVEGGSYEQYF

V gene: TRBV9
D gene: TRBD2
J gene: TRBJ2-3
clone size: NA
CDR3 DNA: TGTGCCAGCAGCACCGGGACTAGCGGCACAGATACGCAGTATTTT
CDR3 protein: CASSTGTSGTDTQYF

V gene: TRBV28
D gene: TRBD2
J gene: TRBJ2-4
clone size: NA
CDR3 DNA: TGTGCCAGCAGTTTAGCGGGAGTCCAAAACATTCAGTACTTC
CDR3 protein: CASSLAGVQNIQYF

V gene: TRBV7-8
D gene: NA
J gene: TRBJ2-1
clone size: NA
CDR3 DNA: TGTGCCAGCAGCTCCCTCCGGGACTCTTACGGGAATGAGCAGTTCTTC
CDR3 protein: CASSSLRDSYGNEQFF

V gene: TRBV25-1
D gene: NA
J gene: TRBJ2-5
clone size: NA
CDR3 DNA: TGTGCCAGCAGTAATTCTCAAACAGGGGGGGAAGAGACCCAGTACTTC
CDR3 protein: CASSNSQTGGEETQYF

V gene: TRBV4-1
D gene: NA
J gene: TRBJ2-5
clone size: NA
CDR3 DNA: TGCGCCAGCAGCCAACCTTTCCTGGGGTACCAAGAGACCCAGTACTTC
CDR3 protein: CASSQPFLGYQETQYF

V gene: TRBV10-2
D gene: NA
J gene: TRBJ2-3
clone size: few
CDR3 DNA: TGCGCCAGCAGTGATCTTGGCGGACCCACAGATACGCAGTATTTT
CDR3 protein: CASSDLGGPTDTQYF